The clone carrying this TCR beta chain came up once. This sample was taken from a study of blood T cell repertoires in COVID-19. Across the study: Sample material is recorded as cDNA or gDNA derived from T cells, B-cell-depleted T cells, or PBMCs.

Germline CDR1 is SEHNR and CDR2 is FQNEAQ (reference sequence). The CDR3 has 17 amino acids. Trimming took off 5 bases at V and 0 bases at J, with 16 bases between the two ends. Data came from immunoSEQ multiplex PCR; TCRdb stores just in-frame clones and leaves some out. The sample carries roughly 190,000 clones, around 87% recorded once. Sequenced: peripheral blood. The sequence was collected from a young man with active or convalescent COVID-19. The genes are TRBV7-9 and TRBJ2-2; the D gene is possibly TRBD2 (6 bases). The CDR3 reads CASSPGGGGSNTGELFF. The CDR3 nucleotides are TGTGCCAGCAGCCCCGGGGGAGGCGGCTCGAACACCGGGGAGCTGTTTTTT.